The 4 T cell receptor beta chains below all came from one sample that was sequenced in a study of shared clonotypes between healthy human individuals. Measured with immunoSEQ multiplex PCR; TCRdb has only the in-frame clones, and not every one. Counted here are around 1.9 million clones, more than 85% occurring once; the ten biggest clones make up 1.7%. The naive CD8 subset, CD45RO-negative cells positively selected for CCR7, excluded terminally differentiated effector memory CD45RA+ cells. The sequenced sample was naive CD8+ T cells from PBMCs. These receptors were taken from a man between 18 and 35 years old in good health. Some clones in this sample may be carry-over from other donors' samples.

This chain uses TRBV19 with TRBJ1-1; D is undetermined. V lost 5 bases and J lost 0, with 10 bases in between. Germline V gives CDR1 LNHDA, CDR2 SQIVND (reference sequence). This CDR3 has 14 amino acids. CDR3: CASSFSSLNTEAFF. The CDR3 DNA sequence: TGTGCCAGTAGTTTTTCGTCCCTGAACACTGAAGCTTTCTTT.

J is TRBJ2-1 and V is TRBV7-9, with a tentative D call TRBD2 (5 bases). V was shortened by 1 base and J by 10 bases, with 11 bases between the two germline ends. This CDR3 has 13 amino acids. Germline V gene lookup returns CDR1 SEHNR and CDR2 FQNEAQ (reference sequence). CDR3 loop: CASSLVAGAEQFF. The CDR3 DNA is TGTGCCAGCAGCTTAGTTGCGGGTGCGGAGCAGTTCTTC.

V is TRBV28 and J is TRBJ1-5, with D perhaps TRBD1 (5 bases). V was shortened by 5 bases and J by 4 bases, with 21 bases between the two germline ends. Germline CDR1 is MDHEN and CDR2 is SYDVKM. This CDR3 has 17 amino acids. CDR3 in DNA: TGTGCCAGCAGTCGGACACTTTTTCGCTGGGGAAATCAGCCCCAGCATTTT. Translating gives CASSRTLFRWGNQPQHF.

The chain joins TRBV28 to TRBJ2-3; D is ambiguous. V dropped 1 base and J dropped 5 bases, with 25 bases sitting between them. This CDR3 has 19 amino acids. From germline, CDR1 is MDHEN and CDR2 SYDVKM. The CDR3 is CASSLLEGNPESNEDTQYF. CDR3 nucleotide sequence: TGTGCCAGCAGTTTATTGGAAGGGAACCCAGAGAGTAATGAAGATACGCAGTATTTT.